A single sample gave rise to the 20 T cell receptor beta chains below, sequenced in a study of cytomegalovirus exposure and HLA in healthy donors. Clones were read by immunoSEQ multiplex PCR, and TCRdb kept only the in-frame ones, dropping some. The sample has 45,000 to 55,000 clones, 88% seen once. Sequenced: PBMCs. The receptors originated from a woman in her twenties or thirties in good health and CMV-seronegative.

This clone was seen a single time. The V and J genes are TRBV27 and TRBJ2-7; the D is unclear. The CDR3 is made up of 10 amino acids. Trimming pared 8 bases from V and 2 bases from J, leaving 4 bases between. CDR1 and CDR2 (germline): MNHEY, SMNVEV (reference sequence). As DNA, the CDR3 is TGTGCCAGCGGCACCTACGAGCAGTACTTC. Protein: CASGTYEQYF.

This chain connects TRBV9 to TRBJ2-7, with a possible D match to TRBD2 (6 bases). CDR1 is SGDLS, CDR2 YYNGEE, per germline. The V end was cut by 4 bases, the J end by 3 bases, with 11 bases between. The CDR3 has 13 residues. The CDR3 DNA reads TGTGCCAGCAGCCCGGGGGAGGACTACGAGCAGTACTTC. Translating gives CASSPGEDYEQYF.

J is TRBJ2-1 and V is TRBV15; 13 bases match TRBD2. Germline CDR1 LNHNV, CDR2 YYDKDF (reference sequence). Trimming removed 4 bases from V and 6 bases from J; junction bases left unmatched: 3. The CDR3 has 15 amino acids. CDR3 sequence (DNA): TGTGCCACCAGCATACTAGCGGGAGGGGGCAATGAGCAGTTCTTC. Amino acids: CATSILAGGGNEQFF. Drawing the rest from reference TRBV15 and TRBJ2-1, the complete variable domain is DAMVIQNPRYQVTQFGKPVTLSCSQTLNHNVMYWYQQKSSQAPKLLFHYYDKDFNNEADTPDNFQSRRPNTSFCFLDIRSPGLGDTAMYLCATSILAGGGNEQFFGPGTRLTVL.

This clone has just one count. The genes are TRBV5-1 and TRBJ2-7; 11 bases are a match to TRBD1. CDR1 is SGHRS and CDR2 is YFSETQ in the germline V gene. This CDR3 is built from 16 residues. The V and J ends lost 0 bases and 3 bases, in that order; junction bases with no gene match: 5. In nucleotides, the CDR3 is TGCGCCAGCAGCTTGGCAACCGGGACAGGGGGCTACGAGCAGTACTTC. Protein: CASSLATGTGGYEQYF.

This clone was seen more than once but under ten times. This chain links TRBV11-2 with TRBJ2-7; TRBD2 agrees at 8 bases. The V segment lost 6 bases and the J segment 2 bases; nucleotides outside the gene matches: 6. The germline V gene encodes CDR1 SGHAT and CDR2 FQNNGV. The CDR3 has 14 residues. CDR3 protein: CASRRAGEPYEQYF. For the CDR3, the DNA is TGTGCCAGCAGGAGAGCGGGAGAGCCCTACGAGCAGTACTTC.

The chain recombines TRBV10-2 with TRBJ2-1; possible D gene TRBD2, 5 bases. The CDR3 covers 13 residues. The germline V and J ends were trimmed by 5 bases and 5 bases, with 10 bases remaining between them. Germline V gene data show CDR1 as WSHSY and CDR2 as SAAADI. CDR3 DNA: TGCGCCAGCAGTAGCGGTCGCAACAATGAGCAGTTCTTC. It is translated as CASSSGRNNEQFF.

A note on this clone: A junction end diverges from the germline sequence, so it may reflect a read error. The chain uses TRBV11-3 and TRBJ2-1; 7 bases are shared with TRBD1. CDR3 length: 14 amino acids. In germline, CDR1 is SGHNT, CDR2 YENEEA. In nucleotides, the CDR3 is TGCGCCAGCAAGAGACAGGGTTCCTACAATGAGCAGTTCTTC. It yields the protein CASKRQGSYNEQFF.

The CDR3 loop reads CAGYSTGLAFTNEQFF. CDR3 DNA: TGTGCCGGCTATTCGACGGGACTAGCGTTTACCAATGAGCAGTTCTTC. The rearrangement joins TRBV6-4 to TRBJ2-1; 10 nucleotides agree with TRBD2. This CDR3 is 16 amino acids long. Unmatched junction bases numbered 16, after V lost 11 bases and J lost 6 bases. The germline V gene encodes CDR1 MRHNA and CDR2 SNTAGT.

This clone was observed a single time. This chain connects TRBV2 to TRBJ1-1, with D hard to call. CDR3 length equals 14 residues. Looked up from germline, CDR1 is SNHLY and CDR2 is FYNNEI. V lost 3 bases and J 6 bases, leaving 14 bases between the germline ends. The CDR3 DNA follows: TGTGCCAGCAGTGAGTTTTCCCCGGGAGCTGAAGCTTTCTTT. It specifies CASSEFSPGAEAFF.

The V gene is TRBV6-5, the J gene TRBJ1-5, with a tentative D call TRBD1 (6 bases). Deletions cut 5 bases from V and 6 bases from J, with 14 bases between. This CDR3 has 14 residues. Germline V lookup: CDR1 MNHEY, CDR2 SVGAGI. CDR3 amino acids: CASSRSGAPQPQHF. The CDR3 DNA sequence: TGTGCCAGCAGTAGGTCAGGGGCCCCTCAGCCCCAGCATTTT.

V gene TRBV28 combines with J gene TRBJ2-1, with TRBD1 identical over 7 bases. The CDR3 totals 16 residues. Looked up from germline, CDR1 is MDHEN and CDR2 is SYDVKM. The ends lost 1 base at V and 0 bases at J; junction bases unmatched: 3. The CDR3 region is CASSLFAGGSYNEQFF. The CDR3 DNA sequence: TGTGCCAGCAGTTTATTTGCAGGGGGCTCCTACAATGAGCAGTTCTTC.

The rearrangement uses TRBV7-9 and TRBJ1-2; 11 bases fit TRBD1. CDR3 size: 13 residues. Germline V lookup: CDR1 SEHNR, CDR2 FQNEAQ (reference sequence). The ends lost 10 bases at V and 8 bases at J; junction bases unmatched: 9. The DNA for the CDR3 is TGTGCCAACCTCGGGGGACAGGGGGGCGGCTACACCTTC. It translates to CANLGGQGGGYTF.

The V and J genes are TRBV7-9 and TRBJ2-1, with D possibly matching TRBD1 (6 bases). The germline V and J ends were trimmed by 7 bases and 4 bases, with 8 bases remaining between them. From germline, CDR1 is SEHNR and CDR2 FQNEAQ (reference sequence). The CDR3 length is 12 residues. For the CDR3, the DNA is TGTGCCAGCACAGGGGAATACAATGAGCAGTTCTTC. It is translated as CASTGEYNEQFF.

This chain uses TRBV5-4 with TRBJ2-1, with D maybe TRBD2 (5 bases). Germline lookup yields CDR1 SGHNT and CDR2 YYREEE (reference sequence). Trimming removed 4 bases from V and 10 bases from J, with 15 bases in between. CDR3 length equals 13 residues. The CDR3 reads CASSLDPTGEQFF. CDR3 in DNA: TGTGCCAGCAGCCTCGACCCTACGGGGGAGCAGTTCTTC. Together with reference TRBV5-4 and TRBJ2-1, the CDR3 gives the full variable domain: ETGVTQSPTHLIKTRGQQVTLRCSSQSGHNTVSWYQQALGQGPQFIFQYYREEENGRGNFPPRFSGLQFPNYSSELNVNALELDDSALYLCASSLDPTGEQFFGPGTRLTVL.

The V gene is TRBV2, the J gene TRBJ1-5; no reliable D call. Germline V CDR1 and CDR2: SNHLY, FYNNEI. The length of the CDR3 is 13 residues. Trimming stripped 5 bases from V and 2 bases from J, with 7 bases between. DNA for the CDR3: TGTGCCAGCAGTACTAGCGGCAATCAGCCCCAGCATTTT. Translated: CASSTSGNQPQHF.

V is TRBV6-1 and J is TRBJ1-1; TRBD1 might be the D (6 bases). The germline V and J ends were trimmed by 6 bases and 0 bases, with 14 bases remaining between them. Looked up from germline, CDR1 is MNHNS and CDR2 is SASEGT. The CDR3 length is 15 residues. The CDR3 nucleotides are TGTGCCAGCAGCGCCAGACAGGCATTGAACACTGAAGCTTTCTTT. The encoded protein is CASSARQALNTEAFF.

The CDR3 DNA sequence: TGCAGCGTGGAAAAGACTAGCGGCGAGCAGTACTTC. The encoded protein is CSVEKTSGEQYF. The chain joins TRBV29-1 to TRBJ2-7; 9 nucleotides match TRBD2. Germline V CDR1 and CDR2: SQVTM, ANQGSEA. Losses at the gene ends were 6 bases for V and 6 bases for J; bases not matched to a gene: 6. The CDR3 totals 12 residues.

This clone was observed a handful of times. J is TRBJ2-7 and V is TRBV11-2, with 13 bases that match TRBD2. Trimming removed 5 bases from V and 3 bases from J; junction bases left unmatched: 1. Germline CDR1 SGHAT, CDR2 FQNNGV. This CDR3 spans 14 amino acids. Here the CDR3 reads CASSRLAGGYEQYF. Written as DNA, the CDR3 is TGTGCCAGCAGCCGACTAGCGGGGGGCTACGAGCAGTACTTC. Complete variable domain (other parts from reference TRBV11-2 and TRBJ2-7): EAGVAQSPRYKIIEKRQSVAFWCNPISGHATLYWYQQILGQGPKLLIQFQNNGVVDDSQLPKDRFSAERLKGVDSTLKIQPAKLEDSAVYLCASSRLAGGYEQYFGPGTRLTVT.

The genes are TRBV2 and TRBJ2-2, with TRBD2 as a possible D gene (6 bases). The CDR3 loop spans 14 amino acids. Trimming stripped 4 bases from V and 6 bases from J, with 12 bases between. Germline loops: CDR1 SNHLY, CDR2 FYNNEI. CDR3 coding DNA: TGTGCCAGCAGTGGGGAGGACAAGGCCGGGGAGCTGTTTTTT. Encoded protein: CASSGEDKAGELFF.

The V and J genes are TRBV19 and TRBJ2-7; possible D gene TRBD2, 5 bases. V dropped 6 bases and J dropped 7 bases, with 22 bases sitting between them. Germline V gene data show CDR1 as LNHDA and CDR2 as SQIVND (reference sequence). This CDR3 is built from 15 residues. The CDR3 DNA sequence: TGTGCCAGTAGGCTAACAGCGGAACTCCGGGGTGAGCAGTACTTC. This codes for CASRLTAELRGEQYF.